The entry below describes one TCR beta chain. PCR involved 60 Vbeta and 13 Jbeta primers. Measured with immunoSEQ multiplex PCR; TCRdb has only the in-frame clones, and not every one. Of approximately 220,000 clones in the sample, about 83% were seen once. V lost 5 bases and J lost 1; bases outside the gene matches: 3. CDR1 and CDR2 (germline): PRHDT, FYEKMQ (reference sequence). The CDR3 runs to 14 residues. This record comes from a study of cytomegalovirus exposure and HLA in healthy donors. The genes are TRBV13 and TRBJ2-3; 7 nucleotides agree with TRBD2. Input material: PBMCs. The source is a man aged 40-49 years in good health and CMV-seronegative. CDR3 in DNA: TGTGCCAGCAGCACACGGGGGGGCACAGATACGCAGTATTTT. This encodes CASSTRGGTDTQYF.